This TCR beta chain appears in the sequencing data of a study of vaccination and CD4 T cells after COVID-19. Sequence data for DNA of cultured CD4+ T cells were generated by the Oncomine TCR Beta short-read assay. TCRdb called the PCR reads again in MiXCR, with one record for every CDR3 protein. The sample comprises around 15,000 distinct CDR3 sequences, roughly 43% of which are singletons, and about 5.6% rests with the top ten. A word on this clonotype: Its antigen is as yet unknown.

Specified treatment: roughly 10-day PBMC culture with coronavirus spike peptide pools or control peptides (ViraFEST assay). Germline V gives CDR1 LNHDA, CDR2 SQIVND (reference sequence). This CDR3 has 13 residues. V was clipped by 3 bases and J by 6 bases; unmatched bases: 4. Source: CD4+ T cells from blood, cultured in vitro, taken before SARS-CoV-2 vaccination. This chain connects TRBV19 to TRBJ1-1; 7 bases are shared with TRBD1. The origin of this receptor is a human donor who had recovered from COVID-19. The CDR3 DNA reads as TGTGCCAGTAGTATGTGGGACAGCGCTGAAGCTTTCTTT. Translated, it gives CASSMWDSAEAFF.